Below, 25 T cell receptor beta chains from the same sample are listed, as sequenced in a study of human T cells and chemical hapten exposure. MiXCR, run by TCRdb on the RACE reads, gives a single entry per CDR3 protein. The sample holds 50,000 to 65,000 distinct CDR3 sequences; approximately 9.8% are singletons and the top ten take roughly 13%. Time point: pre-sensitization, week 0. As to treatment: therapeutic diphenylcyclopropenone sensitization with weekly scalp DPC. The specimen comprised whole blood, sampled in connection with sensitization to the hapten diphenylcyclopropenone (DPC). The receptor set was obtained from a woman in her thirties or forties with alopecia areata. Some clones in this sample may be carry-over from other donors' samples.

This clonotype was seen a single time. The gene calls are TRBV27 and TRBJ2-3, with 9 nucleotides matching TRBD2. This CDR3 region has 17 residues. Trimming at V came to 3 bases and at J to 2 bases, leaving 9 bases not matched to a gene. Looked up from germline, CDR1 is MNHEY and CDR2 is SMNVEV (reference sequence). The CDR3 sequence: CASSLIKRGANTDTQYF. CDR3 DNA: TGTGCCAGCAGTTTGATCAAGCGGGGGGCCAACACAGATACGCAGTATTTT.

In this sample, this clonotype turned up a few times. The genes are TRBV7-3 and TRBJ2-7, with 8 bases that match TRBD1. Germline CDR1 is SGHTA and CDR2 is FQGTGA. Losses at the gene ends were 5 bases for V and 3 bases for J; bases not matched to a gene: 9. CDR3 length: 15 residues. CDR3 in amino acids: CASSQATGEVYEQYF. The CDR3 DNA is TGTGCCAGCAGCCAAGCGACAGGGGAGGTCTACGAGCAGTACTTC.

The chain couples TRBV2 to TRBJ1-3; D ambiguous. Trimming pared 1 base from V and 0 bases from J, leaving 13 bases between. CDR3 length equals 17 residues. Germline CDR1 SNHLY, CDR2 FYNNEI. CDR3 protein: CASSEGAVLSSGNTIYF. As DNA, the CDR3 is TGTGCCAGCAGTGAAGGGGCAGTTTTAAGCTCTGGAAACACCATATATTTT.

This clonotype was counted ten times or more. The chain carries TRBV9 and TRBJ2-1, with TRBD2 matching over 8 bases. V gave up 4 bases and J gave up 2 bases; unmatched junction bases: 8. This CDR3 is built from 16 residues. Germline CDR1 reads SGDLS; CDR2 reads YYNGEE. CDR3 DNA sequence: TGTGCCAGCAGCCGGACTGGGCGGGGGGCCTACAATGAGCAGTTCTTC. It codes for CASSRTGRGAYNEQFF.

The chain combines TRBV11-1 with TRBJ1-1; maybe TRBD1 (5 bases). Between the trimmed V and J ends, which lost 1 base and 4 bases, there was a span of 7 bases. Germline CDR1 is SGHAT and CDR2 is FQDESV (reference sequence). This CDR3 spans 13 amino acids. The CDR3 spells CASSLGQSTEAFF. DNA of the CDR3: TGTGCCAGCAGCTTAGGACAGTCCACTGAAGCTTTCTTT.

At least ten counts were recorded for this clonotype. The chain is built from TRBV11-3 and TRBJ1-6, with D unresolved. Germline V gives CDR1 SGHNT, CDR2 YENEEA. The CDR3 has 18 residues. V was cut by 3 bases and J by 0 bases, with 15 bases left in between. The CDR3 sequence: CASSLIPSRSSYNSPLHF. In nucleotides, the CDR3 is TGTGCCAGCAGCTTGATCCCCAGCAGGAGCTCCTATAATTCACCCCTCCACTTT.

This clonotype is judged medium-sized. The chain is built from TRBV7-8 and TRBJ2-7, with 8 bases lining up with TRBD1. The CDR3 consists of 15 residues. The V gene end was trimmed by 5 bases and the J gene end by 0 bases; junction bases not matched to a gene: 6. From germline, CDR1 is SGHVS and CDR2 FQNEAQ. The CDR3 sequence is CASSLDRGSSYEQYF. CDR3 sequence (DNA): TGTGCCAGCAGCCTCGACAGGGGTAGCTCCTACGAGCAGTACTTC.

In this sample, this clonotype turned up many times. The chain couples TRBV27 to TRBJ2-7, with 7 bases matching TRBD1. Germline V gene sequence: CDR1 MNHEY, CDR2 SMNVEV (reference sequence). The CDR3 spans 14 residues. Trimming at V came to 5 bases and at J to 0 bases, leaving 4 bases not matched to a gene. The CDR3 loop reads CASSLDRSSYEQYF. The CDR3 DNA reads TGTGCCAGCAGTCTGGACAGGAGCTCCTACGAGCAGTACTTC.

The chain links TRBV12-3 or TRBV12-4 to TRBJ1-1; no definite D call. V was cut by 3 bases and J by 7 bases, with 15 bases left in between. The CDR3 length is 14 residues. CDR3 bases: TGTGCCAGCAGTTTGGTGGCGGCCGAAAGTGAAGCTTTCTTT. It encodes CASSLVAAESEAFF.

Ten or more counts support this clonotype. The chain uses TRBV7-3 and TRBJ2-1; 7 positions match TRBD1. The CDR3 runs to 13 residues. V was pared by 5 bases and J by 7 bases, with 5 bases of the junction left unmatched. Germline loops: CDR1 SGHTA, CDR2 FQGTGA. CDR3 sequence (DNA): TGTGCCAGCAGCGCGGACAGGAGAAATGAGCAGTTCTTC. Translated: CASSADRRNEQFF.

This clonotype was recorded a few times. This chain joins TRBV14 and TRBJ1-3, with D hard to call. Per germline, CDR1 SGHDN and CDR2 FVKESK. Trimming cost V 1 base and J 4 bases, with 5 bases left between them. The CDR3 consists of 13 residues. The CDR3 spells CASSQAIGNTIYF. The CDR3, as DNA: TGTGCCAGCAGCCAAGCGATCGGAAACACCATATATTTT.

This clonotype was picked up many times. V and J are TRBV9 and TRBJ1-2; perhaps TRBD1 as D (5 bases). Deletions cut 4 bases from V and 3 bases from J, with 22 bases between. In germline, CDR1 is SGDLS, CDR2 YYNGEE. CDR3 length: 17 residues. CDR3 DNA sequence: TGTGCCAGCAGCCCAGGACCGGGGGGACGTGAGGACTATGGCTACACCTTC. This sequence encodes CASSPGPGGREDYGYTF.

Points on this clonotype: A much larger clone sits a single nucleotide away, making a read error possible. This chain links TRBV5-6 with TRBJ2-2, with 9 bases fitting TRBD1. Germline CDR1 SGHDT, CDR2 YYEEEE. This CDR3 contains 15 residues. Here the CDR3 DNA reads TGTGCCAGCAGCTTTCGGGACAGGGCTACCGGGGAGCTGGTTTTT. Residues: CASSFRDRATGELVF.

At least ten counts were recorded for this clonotype. The chain recombines TRBV2 with TRBJ1-3; TRBD1 matches 10 bases. This CDR3 contains 16 residues. V was clipped by 7 bases and J by 3 bases; unmatched bases: 9. Germline V gene data show CDR1 as SNHLY and CDR2 as FYNNEI. The CDR3 sequence is CASKDPRTGGGNTIYF. The CDR3 DNA follows: TGTGCCAGCAAGGATCCCCGGACAGGGGGTGGAAACACCATATATTTT.

This clonotype was picked up many times. The chain couples TRBV3-1 to TRBJ2-2; unclear D gene. V lost 4 bases, J lost 3 bases, and 3 bases lay in between. CDR3 size: 12 residues. Per germline, CDR1 LGHDT and CDR2 YNNKEL (reference sequence). The CDR3 loop is CASSLYTGELFF. The CDR3 DNA reads as TGTGCCAGCAGCCTCTACACCGGGGAGCTGTTTTTT.

This chain uses TRBV5-1 with TRBJ2-1; D possibly uses TRBD1 or TRBD2 (5 bases each). With 6 bases removed from V and 8 bases from J, the gap between germline ends came to 21 bases. Germline V gene data show CDR1 as SGHRS and CDR2 as YFSETQ. This CDR3 contains 15 residues. CDR3 sequence reads: CASTPQGRPPDEQFF. In nucleotides, the CDR3 is TGCGCCAGCACCCCCCAGGGACGGCCTCCGGATGAGCAGTTCTTC. Together with reference TRBV5-1 and TRBJ2-1, the CDR3 gives the full variable domain: KAGVTQTPRYLIKTRGQQVTLSCSPISGHRSVSWYQQTPGQGLQFLFEYFSETQRNKGNFPGRFSGRQFSNSRSEMNVSTLELGDSALYLCASTPQGRPPDEQFFGPGTRLTVL.

This clonotype was recorded many times. The chain employs TRBV2 and TRBJ2-5; 11 positions match TRBD2. Germline assignment: CDR1 SNHLY and CDR2 FYNNEI. With 6 bases clipped from V and 2 bases from J, the junction kept 8 bases outside the gene matches. CDR3 length: 16 amino acids. The DNA of the CDR3 is TGTGCCAGCAGGGCAACTAGCGGGGGATCTCAAGAGACCCAGTACTTC. This translates into CASRATSGGSQETQYF. The full variable domain, with the rest looked up from reference TRBV2 and TRBJ2-5, is EPEVTQTPSHQVTQMGQEVILRCVPISNHLYFYWYRQILGQKVEFLVSFYNNEISEKSEIFDDQFSVERPDGSNFTLKIRSTKLEDSAMYFCASRATSGGSQETQYFGPGTRLLVL.

This clonotype was picked up many times. The chain carries TRBV7-6 and TRBJ2-3, with TRBD2 identical over 14 bases. With 3 bases clipped from V and 2 bases from J, the junction kept 4 bases outside the gene matches. Germline loops: CDR1 SGHVS, CDR2 FNYEAQ. CDR3 size: 17 residues. The CDR3 here is CASSLGLAGDSTDTQYF. The DNA for the CDR3 is TGTGCCAGCAGCTTGGGACTAGCGGGGGATTCCACAGATACGCAGTATTTT.

The sample holds many counts of this clonotype. The J gene is TRBJ2-3, the V gene TRBV7-2; 8 nucleotides match TRBD1. J lost 3 bases, V lost 1 base, and 3 bases had no gene match. The CDR3 runs to 15 residues. Germline CDR1 is SGHTA and CDR2 is FQGNSA. The CDR3 bases are TGTGCCAGCAGCTTAGGGACAGGGATTACAGATACGCAGTATTTT. This sequence encodes CASSLGTGITDTQYF.

Ten or more counts support this clonotype. The chain carries TRBV18 and TRBJ2-2; 7 bases fit TRBD1. The V gene end was trimmed by 6 bases and the J gene end by 0 bases; junction bases not matched to a gene: 7. CDR3 size: 16 residues. CDR1 and CDR2 (germline): KGHSH, LQKENI. Here the CDR3 reads CASSQGQPTNTGELFF. Here the CDR3 DNA reads TGTGCCAGCTCGCAGGGACAGCCTACGAACACCGGGGAGCTGTTTTTT.

The gene calls are TRBV7-2 and TRBJ2-3, with D hard to call. The CDR3 runs 13 residues. Trimming cost V 1 base and J 6 bases, with 8 bases left between them. The germline V gene has CDR1 SGHTA and CDR2 FQGNSA. CDR3 sequence reads: CASSLGRRDTQYF. CDR3 DNA: TGTGCCAGCAGCTTAGGTCGAAGGGATACGCAGTATTTT.

This clonotype appeared many times. The chain is built from TRBV11-3 and TRBJ2-3; D may match TRBD1 or TRBD2 (6 bases each). With 6 bases removed from V and 1 base from J, the gap between germline ends came to 11 bases. The CDR3 extends over 14 amino acids. Germline V gene lookup returns CDR1 SGHNT and CDR2 YENEEA. The CDR3 DNA is TGTGCCAGCAGTAGGAGGGGGGGCACAGATACGCAGTATTTT. It codes for CASSRRGGTDTQYF.

This clonotype was seen ten or more times. The rearrangement joins TRBV3-1 to TRBJ2-2; perhaps D is TRBD1 or TRBD2 (6 bases each). Trimming left V 5 bases short and J 6 bases short, with 19 bases between. CDR3 length: 16 residues. Germline V gives CDR1 LGHDT, CDR2 YNNKEL (reference sequence). This CDR3 reads CASSSVTGAKSGELFF. DNA for the CDR3: TGTGCCAGCAGCTCTGTTACGGGGGCAAAATCCGGGGAGCTGTTTTTT.

This clonotype has a count of ten or more. The rearrangement links TRBV6-1 to TRBJ2-5; 9 nucleotides align to TRBD2. Germline V lookup: CDR1 MNHNS, CDR2 SASEGT. The trim removed 3 bases at V and 8 bases at J, leaving 16 bases unmatched. This CDR3 has 17 amino acids. The CDR3 DNA sequence: TGTGCCAGCAGTGAGCCCTCACTAGCGGGCCGGGTAGGAACCCAGTACTTC. It translates to CASSEPSLAGRVGTQYF.

The table lists this clonotype with many counts. Written as DNA, the CDR3 is TGTGCCAGCAGCTTAGTGGGTACATACACAGATACGCAGTATTTT. Protein sequence: CASSLVGTYTDTQYF. V gene TRBV7-9 combines with J gene TRBJ2-3; no firm D call. V lost 1 base to trimming and J lost 2 bases, with 10 bases between them. The CDR3 has 15 amino acids. Germline V gene data show CDR1 as SEHNR and CDR2 as FQNEAQ (reference sequence).